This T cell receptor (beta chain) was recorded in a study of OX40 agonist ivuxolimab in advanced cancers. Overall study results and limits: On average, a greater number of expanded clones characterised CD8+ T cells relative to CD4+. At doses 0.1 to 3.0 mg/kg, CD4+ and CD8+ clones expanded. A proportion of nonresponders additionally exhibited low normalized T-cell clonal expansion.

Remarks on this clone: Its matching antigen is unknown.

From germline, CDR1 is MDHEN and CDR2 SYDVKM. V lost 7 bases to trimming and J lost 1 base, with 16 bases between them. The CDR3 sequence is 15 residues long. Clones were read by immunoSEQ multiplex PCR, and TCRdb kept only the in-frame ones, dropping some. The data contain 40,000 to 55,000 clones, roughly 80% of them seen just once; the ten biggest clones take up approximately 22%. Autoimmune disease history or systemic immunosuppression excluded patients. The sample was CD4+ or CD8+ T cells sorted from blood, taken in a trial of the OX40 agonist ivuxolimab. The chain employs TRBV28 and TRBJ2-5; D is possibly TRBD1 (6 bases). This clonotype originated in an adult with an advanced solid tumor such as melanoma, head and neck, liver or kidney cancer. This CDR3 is CASNPYQGSQETQYF. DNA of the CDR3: TGTGCCAGCAACCCCTACCAGGGGTCCCAAGAGACCCAGTACTTC.